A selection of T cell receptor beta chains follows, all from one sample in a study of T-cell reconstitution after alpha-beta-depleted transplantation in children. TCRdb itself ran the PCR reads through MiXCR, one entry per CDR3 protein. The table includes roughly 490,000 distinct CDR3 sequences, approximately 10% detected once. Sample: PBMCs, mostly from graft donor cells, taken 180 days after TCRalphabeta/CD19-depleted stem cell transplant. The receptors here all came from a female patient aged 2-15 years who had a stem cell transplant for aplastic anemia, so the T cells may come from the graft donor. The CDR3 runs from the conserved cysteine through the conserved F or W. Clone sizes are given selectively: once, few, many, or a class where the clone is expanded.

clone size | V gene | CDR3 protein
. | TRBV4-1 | CASSQDLFPSYNEQFF
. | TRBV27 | CASRVIGGGGSQYF
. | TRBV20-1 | CSARASGTGELFF
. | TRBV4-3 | CASSLRSGRVTDTQYF
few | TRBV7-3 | CASSLRGSAYNEQFF
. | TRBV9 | CASSLTASGHNEQFF
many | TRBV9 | CASSVGFTDTQYF
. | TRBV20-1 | CSAEDRGRNEQFF
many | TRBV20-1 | CSAPTRDEQYF
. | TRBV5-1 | CASSLNRGNEQYF
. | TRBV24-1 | CATSDLRRETQYF
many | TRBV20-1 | CSARQGRPTDTQYF
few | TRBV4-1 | CASSHNRLHWGTNEKLFF
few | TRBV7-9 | CASSLSTSGGSYEQYF
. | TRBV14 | CASSQDRQTDSSGNTIYF
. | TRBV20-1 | CSAGQGGSSYTEQFF
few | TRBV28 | CAIAAWAGGIAQYF
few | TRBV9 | CASSVEGTVRYGYTF
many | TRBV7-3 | CASSLIQSRADTQYF
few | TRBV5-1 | CASSLFPRGGVNTGELFF
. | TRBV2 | CASSELQAAKNIQYF
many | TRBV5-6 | CASSLITSGSKETQYF
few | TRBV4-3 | CASSQALPPGKETQYF
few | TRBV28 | CASREPQVNTEAFF
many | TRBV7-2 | CASSTLRGQGHHNEQFF
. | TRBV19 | CASSIRRQGSTGELFF
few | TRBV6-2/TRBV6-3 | CASSLAGTVVYEQYF